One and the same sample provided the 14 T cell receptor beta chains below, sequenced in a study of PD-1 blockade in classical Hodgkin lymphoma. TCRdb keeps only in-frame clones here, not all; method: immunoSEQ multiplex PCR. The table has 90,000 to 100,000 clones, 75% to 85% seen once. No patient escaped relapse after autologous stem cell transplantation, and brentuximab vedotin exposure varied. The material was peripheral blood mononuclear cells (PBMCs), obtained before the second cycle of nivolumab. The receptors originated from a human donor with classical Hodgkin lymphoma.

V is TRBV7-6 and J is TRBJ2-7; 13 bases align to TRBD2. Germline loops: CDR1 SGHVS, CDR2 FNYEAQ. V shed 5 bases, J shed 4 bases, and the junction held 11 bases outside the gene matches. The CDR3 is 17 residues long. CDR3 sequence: CASSQRSPTSGRYEQYF. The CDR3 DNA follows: TGTGCCAGCAGCCAGAGGTCCCCGACTAGCGGGAGGTACGAGCAGTACTTC.

This chain's CDR3 is CASSPLRAGTGNTIYF. In nucleotides, the CDR3 is TGTGCCAGCTCACCACTGAGGGCAGGTACTGGAAACACCATATATTTT. The rearrangement uses TRBV18 and TRBJ1-3; D unclear. Germline CDR1 and CDR2: KGHSH and LQKENI. This CDR3 contains 16 residues. Trimming cost V 1 base and J 2 bases, with 12 bases left between them.

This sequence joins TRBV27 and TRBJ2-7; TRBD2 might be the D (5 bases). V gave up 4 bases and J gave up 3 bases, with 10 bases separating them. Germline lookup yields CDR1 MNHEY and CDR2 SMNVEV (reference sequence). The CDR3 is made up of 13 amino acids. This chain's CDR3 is CASSSDYNYEQYF. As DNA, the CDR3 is TGTGCCAGCAGTTCCGACTACAACTACGAGCAGTACTTC.

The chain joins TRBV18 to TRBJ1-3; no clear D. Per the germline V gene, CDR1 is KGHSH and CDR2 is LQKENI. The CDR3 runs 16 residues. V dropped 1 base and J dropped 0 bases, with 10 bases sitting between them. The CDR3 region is CASSPRSAGSGNTIYF. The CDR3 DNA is TGTGCCAGCTCACCACGTTCCGCCGGCTCTGGAAACACCATATATTTT.

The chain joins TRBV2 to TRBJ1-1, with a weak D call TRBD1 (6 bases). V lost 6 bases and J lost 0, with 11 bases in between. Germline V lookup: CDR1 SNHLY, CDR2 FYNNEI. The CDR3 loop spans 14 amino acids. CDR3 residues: CASRRGGVNTEAFF. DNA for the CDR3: TGTGCCAGCAGGAGGGGGGGAGTGAACACTGAAGCTTTCTTT.

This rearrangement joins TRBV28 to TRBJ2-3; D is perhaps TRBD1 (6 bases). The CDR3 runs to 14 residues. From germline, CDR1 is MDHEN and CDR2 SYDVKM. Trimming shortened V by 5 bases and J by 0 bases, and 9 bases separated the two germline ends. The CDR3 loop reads CASSQDRSTDTQYF. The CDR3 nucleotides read TGTGCCAGCAGTCAGGACAGAAGCACAGATACGCAGTATTTT.

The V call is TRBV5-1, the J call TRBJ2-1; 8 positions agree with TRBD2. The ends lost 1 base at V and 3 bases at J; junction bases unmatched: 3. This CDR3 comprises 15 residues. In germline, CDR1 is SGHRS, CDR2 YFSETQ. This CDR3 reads CASSLFTSGYNEQFF. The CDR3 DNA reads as TGCGCCAGCAGCTTGTTCACTAGCGGCTACAATGAGCAGTTCTTC.

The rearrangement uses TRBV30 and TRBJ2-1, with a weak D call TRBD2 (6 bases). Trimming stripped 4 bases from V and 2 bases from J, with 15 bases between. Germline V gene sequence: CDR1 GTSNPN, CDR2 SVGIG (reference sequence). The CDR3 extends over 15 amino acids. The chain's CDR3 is CAWNSPGLAYNEQFF. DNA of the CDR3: TGTGCCTGGAATTCTCCGGGACTTGCCTACAATGAGCAGTTCTTC. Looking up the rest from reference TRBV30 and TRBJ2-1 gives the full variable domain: SQTIHQWPATLVQPVGSPLSLECTVEGTSNPNLYWYRQAAGRGLQLLFYSVGIGQISSEVPQNLSASRPQDRQFILSSKKLLLSDSGFYLCAWNSPGLAYNEQFFGPGTRLTVL.

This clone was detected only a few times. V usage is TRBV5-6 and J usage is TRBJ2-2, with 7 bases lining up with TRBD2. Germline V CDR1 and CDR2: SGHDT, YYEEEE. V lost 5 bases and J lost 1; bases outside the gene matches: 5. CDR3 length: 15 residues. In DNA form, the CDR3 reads TGTGCCAGCAGTGAAGCGGGAAGGAACACCGGGGAGCTGTTTTTT. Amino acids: CASSEAGRNTGELFF.

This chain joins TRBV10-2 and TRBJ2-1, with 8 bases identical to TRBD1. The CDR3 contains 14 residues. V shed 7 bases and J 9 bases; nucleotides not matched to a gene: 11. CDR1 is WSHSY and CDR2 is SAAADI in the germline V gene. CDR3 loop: CASNGEVQGAEQFF. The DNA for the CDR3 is TGCGCCAGCAATGGAGAGGTCCAGGGGGCTGAGCAGTTCTTC.

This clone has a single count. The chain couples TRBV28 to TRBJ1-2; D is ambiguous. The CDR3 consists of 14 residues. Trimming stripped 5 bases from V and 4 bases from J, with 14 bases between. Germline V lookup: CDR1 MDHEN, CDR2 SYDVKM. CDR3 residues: CASSPPEFGYGYTF. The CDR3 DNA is TGTGCCAGCAGTCCACCTGAGTTTGGCTATGGCTACACCTTC.

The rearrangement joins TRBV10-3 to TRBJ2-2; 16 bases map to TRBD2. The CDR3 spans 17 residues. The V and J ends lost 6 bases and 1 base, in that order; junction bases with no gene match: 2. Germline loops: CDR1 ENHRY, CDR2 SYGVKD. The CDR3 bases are TGTGCCATCAGCGGGACTAGCGGGAGGGGGAACACCGGGGAGCTGTTTTTT. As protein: CAISGTSGRGNTGELFF.

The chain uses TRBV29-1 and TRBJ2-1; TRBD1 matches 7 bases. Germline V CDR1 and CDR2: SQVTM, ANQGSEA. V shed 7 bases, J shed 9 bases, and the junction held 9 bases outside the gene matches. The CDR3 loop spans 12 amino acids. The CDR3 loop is CSGGQPDGEQFF. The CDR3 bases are TGCAGCGGGGGACAGCCGGACGGTGAGCAGTTCTTC.

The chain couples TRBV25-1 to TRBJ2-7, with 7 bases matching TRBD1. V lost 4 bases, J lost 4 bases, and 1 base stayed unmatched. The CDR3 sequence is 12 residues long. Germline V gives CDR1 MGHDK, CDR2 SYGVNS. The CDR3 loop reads CASSGQGYEQYF. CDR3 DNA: TGTGCCAGCAGTGGACAGGGATACGAGCAGTACTTC.